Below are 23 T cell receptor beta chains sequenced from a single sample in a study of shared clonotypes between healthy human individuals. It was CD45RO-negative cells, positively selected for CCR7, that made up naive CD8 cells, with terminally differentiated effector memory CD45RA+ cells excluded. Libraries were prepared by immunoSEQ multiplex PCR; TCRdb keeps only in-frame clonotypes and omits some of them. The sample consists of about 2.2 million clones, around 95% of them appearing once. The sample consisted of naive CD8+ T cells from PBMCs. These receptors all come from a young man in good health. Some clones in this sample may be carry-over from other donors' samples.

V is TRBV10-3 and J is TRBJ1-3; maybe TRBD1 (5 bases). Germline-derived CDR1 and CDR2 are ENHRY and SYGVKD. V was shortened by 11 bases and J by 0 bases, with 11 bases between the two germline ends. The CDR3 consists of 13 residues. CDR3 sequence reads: CAVLGLSGNTIYF. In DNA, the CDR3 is TGTGCCGTACTGGGACTCTCTGGAAACACCATATATTTT.

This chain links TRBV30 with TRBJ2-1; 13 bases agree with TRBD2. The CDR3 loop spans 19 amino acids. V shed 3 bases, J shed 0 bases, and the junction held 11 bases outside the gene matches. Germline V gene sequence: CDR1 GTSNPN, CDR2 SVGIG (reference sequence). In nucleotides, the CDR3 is TGTGCCTGGAGCCTAATGGGACTAGCGGGGCGAATCTCCTACAATGAGCAGTTCTTC. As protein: CAWSLMGLAGRISYNEQFF.

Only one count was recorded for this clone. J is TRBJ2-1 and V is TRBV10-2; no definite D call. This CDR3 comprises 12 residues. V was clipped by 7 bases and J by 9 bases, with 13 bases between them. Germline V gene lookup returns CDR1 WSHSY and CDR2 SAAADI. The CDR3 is CASTVSRVEQFF. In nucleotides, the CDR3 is TGCGCCAGCACGGTCTCTCGGGTTGAGCAGTTCTTC.

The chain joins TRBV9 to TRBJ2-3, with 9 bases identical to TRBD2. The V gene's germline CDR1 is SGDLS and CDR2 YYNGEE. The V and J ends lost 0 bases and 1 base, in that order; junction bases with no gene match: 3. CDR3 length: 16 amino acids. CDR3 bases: TGTGCCAGCAGCGTAGAGGGACTAGCCCGCACAGATACGCAGTATTTT. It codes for CASSVEGLARTDTQYF.

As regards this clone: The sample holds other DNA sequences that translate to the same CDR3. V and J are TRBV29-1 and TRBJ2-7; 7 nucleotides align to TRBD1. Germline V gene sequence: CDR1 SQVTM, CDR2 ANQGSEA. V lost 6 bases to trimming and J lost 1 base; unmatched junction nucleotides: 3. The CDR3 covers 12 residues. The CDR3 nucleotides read TGCAGCGTCGTCAGGGGGTCCTACGAGCAGTACTTC. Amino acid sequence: CSVVRGSYEQYF.

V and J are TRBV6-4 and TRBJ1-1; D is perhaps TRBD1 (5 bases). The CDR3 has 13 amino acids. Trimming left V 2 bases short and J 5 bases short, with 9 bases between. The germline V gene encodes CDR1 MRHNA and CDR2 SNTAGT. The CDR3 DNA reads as TGTGCCAGCAGTGACCCGGGGGGAACTGAAGCTTTCTTT. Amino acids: CASSDPGGTEAFF.

DNA for the CDR3: TGTGCCAGCAGCGTCTCGGAGGGCTCCTACGAGCAGTACTTC. Its protein is CASSVSEGSYEQYF. V and J are TRBV9 and TRBJ2-7, with TRBD2 as a possible D gene (6 bases). Germline loops: CDR1 SGDLS, CDR2 YYNGEE. V lost 2 bases to trimming and J lost 0 bases, with 9 bases between them. CDR3 length equals 14 residues. The whole variable domain, filled in from reference TRBV9 and TRBJ2-7, reads DSGVTQTPKHLITATGQRVTLRCSPRSGDLSVYWYQQSLDQGLQFLIQYYNGEERAKGNILERFSAQQFPDLHSELNLSSLELGDSALYFCASSVSEGSYEQYFGPGTRLTVT.

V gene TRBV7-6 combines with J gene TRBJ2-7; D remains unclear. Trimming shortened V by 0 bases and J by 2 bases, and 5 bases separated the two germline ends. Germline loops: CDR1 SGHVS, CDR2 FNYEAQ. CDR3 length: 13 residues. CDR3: CASSLAGTYEQYF. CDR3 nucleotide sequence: TGTGCCAGCAGCTTAGCAGGGACCTACGAGCAGTACTTC.

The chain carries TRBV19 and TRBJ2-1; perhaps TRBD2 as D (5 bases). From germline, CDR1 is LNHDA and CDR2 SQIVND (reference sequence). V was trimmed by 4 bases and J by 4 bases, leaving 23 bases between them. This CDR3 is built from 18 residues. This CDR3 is CASSTILVTQKIYNEQFF. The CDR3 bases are TGTGCCAGTAGTACTATACTAGTAACCCAGAAAATTTACAATGAGCAGTTCTTC.

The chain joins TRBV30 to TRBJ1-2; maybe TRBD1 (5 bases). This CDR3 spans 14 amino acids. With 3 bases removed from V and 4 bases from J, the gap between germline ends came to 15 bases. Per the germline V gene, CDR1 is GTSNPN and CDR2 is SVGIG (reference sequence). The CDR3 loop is CAWRNDKRGYGYTF. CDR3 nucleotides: TGTGCCTGGAGAAACGACAAGAGGGGCTATGGCTACACCTTC.

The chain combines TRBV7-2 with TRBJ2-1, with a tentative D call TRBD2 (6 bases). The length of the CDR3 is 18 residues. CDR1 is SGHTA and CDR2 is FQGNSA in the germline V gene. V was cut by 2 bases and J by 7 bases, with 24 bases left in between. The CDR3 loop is CASSLHGPGRELRNEQFF. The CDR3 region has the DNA TGTGCCAGCAGCTTACACGGGCCAGGACGGGAGCTCAGGAATGAGCAGTTCTTC.

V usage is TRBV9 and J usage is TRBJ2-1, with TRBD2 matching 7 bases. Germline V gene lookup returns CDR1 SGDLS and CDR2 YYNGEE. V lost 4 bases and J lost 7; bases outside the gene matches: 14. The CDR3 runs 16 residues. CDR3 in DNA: TGTGCCAGCAGCCCGAGCCCCGAGCGGGATGATAATGAGCAGTTCTTC. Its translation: CASSPSPERDDNEQFF.

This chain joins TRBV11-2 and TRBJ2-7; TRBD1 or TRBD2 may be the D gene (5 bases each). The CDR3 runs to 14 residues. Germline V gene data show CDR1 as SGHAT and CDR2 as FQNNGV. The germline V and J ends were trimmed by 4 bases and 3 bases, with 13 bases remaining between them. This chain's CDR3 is CASSSRDVLYEQYF. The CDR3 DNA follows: TGTGCCAGCAGCTCCCGGGACGTCCTCTACGAGCAGTACTTC.

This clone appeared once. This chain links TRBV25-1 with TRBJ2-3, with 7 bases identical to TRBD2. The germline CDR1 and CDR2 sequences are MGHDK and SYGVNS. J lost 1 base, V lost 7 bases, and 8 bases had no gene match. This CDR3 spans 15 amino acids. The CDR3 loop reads CASTFREGGTDTQYF. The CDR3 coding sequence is TGTGCCAGCACGTTTAGGGAGGGTGGCACAGATACGCAGTATTTT.

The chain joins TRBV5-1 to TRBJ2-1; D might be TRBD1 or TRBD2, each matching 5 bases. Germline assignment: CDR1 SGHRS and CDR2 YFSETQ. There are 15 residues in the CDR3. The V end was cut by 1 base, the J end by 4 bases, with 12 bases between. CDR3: CASSLWLGGYNEQFF. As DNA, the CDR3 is TGCGCCAGCAGCTTGTGGCTTGGGGGTTACAATGAGCAGTTCTTC. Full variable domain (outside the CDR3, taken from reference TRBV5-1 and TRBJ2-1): KAGVTQTPRYLIKTRGQQVTLSCSPISGHRSVSWYQQTPGQGLQFLFEYFSETQRNKGNFPGRFSGRQFSNSRSEMNVSTLELGDSALYLCASSLWLGGYNEQFFGPGTRLTVL.

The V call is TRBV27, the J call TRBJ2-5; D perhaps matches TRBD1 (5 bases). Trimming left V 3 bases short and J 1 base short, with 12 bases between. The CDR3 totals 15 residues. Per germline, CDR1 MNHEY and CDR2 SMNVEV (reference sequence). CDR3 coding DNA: TGTGCCAGCAGTTTCTTACCAGACAGCCAAGAGACCCAGTACTTC. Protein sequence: CASSFLPDSQETQYF.

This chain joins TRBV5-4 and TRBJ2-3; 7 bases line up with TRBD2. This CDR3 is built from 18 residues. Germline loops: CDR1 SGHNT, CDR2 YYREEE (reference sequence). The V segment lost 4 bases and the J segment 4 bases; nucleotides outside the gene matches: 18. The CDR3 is CASSLESGTTNPADTQYF. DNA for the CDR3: TGTGCCAGCAGCCTGGAATCCGGGACTACGAATCCCGCAGATACGCAGTATTTT.

CDR3 residues: CASSERAGNTGELFF. CDR3 bases: TGTGCCAGCAGCGAACGAGCAGGGAACACCGGGGAGCTGTTTTTT. The V call is TRBV9, the J call TRBJ2-2; D remains ambiguous. This CDR3 has 15 residues. Germline CDR1 and CDR2: SGDLS and YYNGEE. The germline V and J ends were trimmed by 3 bases and 1 base, with 10 bases remaining between them.

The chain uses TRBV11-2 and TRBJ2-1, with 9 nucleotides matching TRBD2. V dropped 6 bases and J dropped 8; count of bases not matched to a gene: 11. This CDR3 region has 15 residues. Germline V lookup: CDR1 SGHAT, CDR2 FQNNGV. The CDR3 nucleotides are TGTGCCAGCAGAGTAAAAGGCGGGAGGGCAGATGAGCAGTTCTTC. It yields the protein CASRVKGGRADEQFF.

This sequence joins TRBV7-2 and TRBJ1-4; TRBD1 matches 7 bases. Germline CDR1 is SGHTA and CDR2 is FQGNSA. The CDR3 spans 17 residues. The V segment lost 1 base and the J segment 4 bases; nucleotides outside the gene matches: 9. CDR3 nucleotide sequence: TGTGCCAGCAGCTTAGGGCAGGGGGAGGGTATTAATGAAAAACTGTTTTTT. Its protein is CASSLGQGEGINEKLFF.

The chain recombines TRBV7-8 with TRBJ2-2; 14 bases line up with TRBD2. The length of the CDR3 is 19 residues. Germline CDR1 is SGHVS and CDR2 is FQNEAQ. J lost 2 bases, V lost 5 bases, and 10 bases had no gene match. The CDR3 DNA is TGTGCCAGCAGCCGTCATGCGGGACTAGCGGGAGATAACACCGGGGAGCTGTTTTTT. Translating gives CASSRHAGLAGDNTGELFF.

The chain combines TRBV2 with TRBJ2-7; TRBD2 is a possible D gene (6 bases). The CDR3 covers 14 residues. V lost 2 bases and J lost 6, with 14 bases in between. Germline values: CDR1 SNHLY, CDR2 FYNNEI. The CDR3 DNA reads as TGTGCCAGCAGTGAACGCGGGGAGAACTCCGAGCAGTACTTC. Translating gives CASSERGENSEQYF.

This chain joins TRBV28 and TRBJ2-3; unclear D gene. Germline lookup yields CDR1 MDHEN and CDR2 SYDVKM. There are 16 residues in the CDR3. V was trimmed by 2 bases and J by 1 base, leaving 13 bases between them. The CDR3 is CASSLRALGGTDTQYF. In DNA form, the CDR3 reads TGTGCCAGCAGTTTACGAGCCCTTGGGGGCACAGATACGCAGTATTTT.